This record concerns one T cell receptor (beta chain) sequence. The clone's antigen remains unknown. For every CD8+ T cell subset, over 250,000 cells were flow-sorted straight into RLT lysis buffer, and each subset was sorted in triplicate. To keep memory contaminants out, a stringent definition of naive CD8+ T cells was applied: CD45RO-CCR7+CD27+CD95-. Standard density gradient centrifugation was used to isolate peripheral blood mononuclear cells from buffy coats. Naive CXCR3-negative and CXCR3-positive CD8+ T cells were flow-sorted on a FACSAria III. Total RNA was extracted from sorted cells with an RNeasy Mini Kit. This sample is part of a study of CXCR3-negative and CXCR3-positive naive CD8 T cells (dated by TCRdb to the late 2010s). Looking at the study overall: In total, 130 million to 150 million TRB reads were obtained, or roughly 1.5 +/- 0.3 million reads per library. Diversity and physicochemical repertoire analyses covered about a dozen donors pooled from two independent experiments. Naive subsets from several donors and memory cells from 3 donors were included in the TRBV-TRBJ cluster analysis. What the work shows at the level of the full study, not this receptor alone: Because surface CD5, which is linked to self-reactivity in mice, was comparable between the naive subsets, TCR interaction strength was also inferred from TRB CDR3 physicochemical properties. CXCR3 expression partially decreased after cryopreservation, so most assays used freshly isolated PBMCs. Compared with CXCR3-negative naive cells, CXCR3-positive naive cells had TRB CDR3s with higher hydrophobicity (lower Kidera factor 4), lower energy, and higher strength and volume indices. Both naive subsets had comparably high repertoire diversity, while memory CD8+ T cells had much lower repertoire diversity. Within the same donor, TRBV-TRBJ usage looked similar between naive CXCR3-negative and CXCR3-positive cells, but memory cells had distinct patterns.

These reads were obtained on a NextSeq 550. The Human TCR Profiling Kit (MiLaboratory) was used to prepare UMI-labeled 5' RACE TRB cDNA libraries. cDNA synthesis used the entire amount of extracted RNA, and PCR amplification then used the entire amount of cDNA produced. Libraries were prepared in parallel with an identical number of PCR cycles. As for how the authors treated the data: With a minimum of two reads required per UMI, MIGEC and MiXCR pulled out about 50,000 +/- 10,000 unique UMI-labeled TRB cDNA molecules from each library. Each library averaged around 42,000 +/- 9,900 functional in-frame TRB CDR3 nucleotide clonotypes without stop codons. Diversity metrics, including normalized Shannon-Wiener and Chao1, were computed in VDJtools after downsampling to 5000 UMI-labeled TRB molecules per sample. VDJtools computed clonotype-size-weighted physicochemical properties of the central five CDR3 residues: interaction energy, strength, volume and Kidera factor 4. Reprocessed by TCRdb, the reads give a single entry per CDR3 protein sequence, without DNA. TCRdb, not the authors, supplied the V and J calls. The table kept for this sample lists tens of thousands of distinct CDR3 sequences. About 0.62% of the sample is taken by the ten largest.

Including cysteine and phenylalanine, the CDR3 has 16 amino acids. A DNA sequence was not provided. The TCR originated in a human donor in good health. Some clones in this sample may be carry-over from other donors' samples. Sequences were obtained from naive CXCR3+ CD8+ T cells from blood. The label giving this sample's cell subset or site can be read as: CD45RO-CCR7+CD27+CD95- naive CD8+ T cells expressing CXCR3 (TNR3+). The chain is assembled from TRBV12-3 or TRBV12-4 and TRBJ2-7; TCRdb lists TRBD1, though no DNA is available to test this call. The CDR3 reads as follows: CASSRDRERSSYEQYF.